Detailed here is one TCR beta chain. From germline, CDR1 is SGHRS and CDR2 YFSETQ. The CDR3 has 15 residues. J lost 6 bases, V lost 4 bases, and 6 bases had no gene match. This entry comes from a study of blood T cells in healthy people across ages. It was with a sample-barcoded 5' primer and a J-beta primer mix that a second PCR of roughly 7 to 12 cycles was run. MiXCR, applied by TCRdb to the 5' RACE reads, yields one record per CDR3 protein. The table records around 1,900,000 distinct CDR3 sequences, approximately 40% of them present only once. This clonotype was obtained from a human donor in good health. V is TRBV5-1 and J is TRBJ2-3; 12 nucleotides match TRBD2. The sequencing sample was made of blood. CDR3 loop: CASSLTTSGGDTQYF. For the CDR3, the DNA is TGCGCCAGCAGCCTAACGACTAGCGGGGGCGATACGCAGTATTTT.